What follows are 18 T cell receptor beta chains derived from one specimen sequenced in a study of spatial heterogeneity in lung cancer. TCRdb processed the 5' RACE reads anew with MiXCR; each CDR3 protein has one entry. The sample consists of about 21,000 distinct CDR3 sequences, about 4.6% of them appearing once. Described time point: sample taken at primary tumor resection. Tumor, nontumor lung or frozen PBMC supplied whole RNA, sequenced without sorting. Sequencing used PBMCs, obtained at surgery. The receptors were sampled from a male donor with early-stage non-small cell lung cancer.

V gene TRBV20-1 combines with J gene TRBJ1-3; D not certain. V was pared by 4 bases and J by 0 bases, with 13 bases between. The CDR3 is 15 residues long. The germline V gene encodes CDR1 DFQATT and CDR2 SNEGSKA (reference sequence). This chain's CDR3 is CSAKLGRSSGNTIYF. As DNA, the CDR3 is TGCAGTGCTAAACTAGGACGGTCCTCTGGAAACACCATATATTTT.

The CDR3 DNA follows: TGTGCCAGCAGCTTGTGGGGTTCACCCCTCCACTTT. Protein sequence: CASSLWGSPLHF. This chain uses TRBV5-6 with TRBJ1-6, with D unclear. Germline loops: CDR1 SGHDT, CDR2 YYEEEE. Trimming shortened V by 1 base and J by 9 bases, and 5 bases separated the two germline ends. The CDR3 runs 12 residues.

At least ten counts were recorded for this clonotype. CDR3 residues: CSARVSHTDTQYF. CDR3 sequence (DNA): TGCAGTGCTAGAGTGTCACACACAGATACGCAGTATTTT. This chain links TRBV20-1 with TRBJ2-3; D gene uncertain. This CDR3 has 13 residues. Germline-derived CDR1 and CDR2 are DFQATT and SNEGSKA (reference sequence). V shed 1 base and J shed 2 bases, with 7 bases lying between them.

In DNA, the CDR3 is TGTGCCAGCTCACCACAGGCGGCCCTTACAGATACGCAGTATTTT. Its protein is CASSPQAALTDTQYF. The chain has TRBV18 and TRBJ2-3; D is undetermined. Trimming shortened V by 1 base and J by 3 bases, and 11 bases separated the two germline ends. Per the germline V gene, CDR1 is KGHSH and CDR2 is LQKENI. The CDR3 contains 15 residues.

This clonotype was recorded a few times. The V and J genes are TRBV5-4 and TRBJ2-7; D is tentatively TRBD1 or TRBD2 (5 bases each). Trimming stripped 4 bases from V and 3 bases from J, with 17 bases between. CDR3 length equals 15 residues. Germline V gene lookup returns CDR1 SGHNT and CDR2 YYREEE (reference sequence). CDR3 bases: TGTGCCAGCAGCCTCTCTTCGGGACCTAACTACGAGCAGTACTTC. It translates to CASSLSSGPNYEQYF.

The J gene is TRBJ1-3, the V gene TRBV19; D ambiguous. Deletions cut 5 bases from V and 0 bases from J, with 8 bases between. The CDR3 loop spans 14 amino acids. Germline loops: CDR1 LNHDA, CDR2 SQIVND (reference sequence). CDR3 residues: CASSFGSSGNTIYF. The CDR3 nucleotides read TGTGCCAGTAGTTTCGGGAGCTCTGGAAACACCATATATTTT.

This clonotype was found many times. The rearrangement links TRBV7-9 to TRBJ2-6; D call uncertain. Trimming removed 5 bases from V and 0 bases from J, with 11 bases in between. CDR3 length equals 16 residues. Germline loops: CDR1 SEHNR, CDR2 FQNEAQ (reference sequence). CDR3 amino acids: CASSRTVSSGANVLTF. The CDR3 DNA follows: TGTGCCAGCAGCAGGACCGTGAGCTCTGGGGCCAACGTCCTGACTTTC.

This clonotype appeared many times. The chain uses TRBV3-1 and TRBJ2-1; a possible D gene is TRBD2 (6 bases). From germline, CDR1 is LGHDT and CDR2 YNNKEL (reference sequence). Trimming stripped 0 bases from V and 8 bases from J, with 17 bases between. The CDR3 runs to 16 residues. CDR3 protein: CASSQDSGDSGHEQFF. CDR3 nucleotides: TGTGCCAGCAGCCAAGATAGCGGCGATTCGGGTCATGAGCAGTTCTTC.

This clonotype was recorded many times. The genes are TRBV3-1 and TRBJ2-3, with TRBD1 as a possible D gene (6 bases). V shed 5 bases and J shed 0 bases, with 12 bases lying between them. The CDR3 runs 15 residues. Germline V gene data show CDR1 as LGHDT and CDR2 as YNNKEL (reference sequence). CDR3 in DNA: TGTGCCAGCAGCGGGGGCGAGTCGAGCACAGATACGCAGTATTTT. Translation: CASSGGESSTDTQYF.

This clonotype has a count of ten or more. This chain uses TRBV3-1 with TRBJ1-1; D unclear. The CDR3 is 14 residues long. From germline, CDR1 is LGHDT and CDR2 YNNKEL (reference sequence). With 8 bases removed from V and 5 bases from J, the gap between germline ends came to 18 bases. The CDR3 DNA sequence: TGTGCCAGCGGTCGGTCCGGGGAAAGGACTGAAGCTTTCTTT. It codes for CASGRSGERTEAFF.

This clonotype has ten or more counts. This rearrangement joins TRBV7-9 to TRBJ2-2, with 7 positions matching TRBD2. CDR1 SEHNR and CDR2 FQNEAQ come from the germline V gene (reference sequence). The CDR3 extends over 15 amino acids. V dropped 4 bases and J dropped 0; count of bases not matched to a gene: 2. The CDR3 reads CASSSLAANTGELFF. The CDR3 DNA reads TGTGCCAGCAGCTCGCTAGCGGCGAACACCGGGGAGCTGTTTTTT.

There are many counts of this clonotype. The V call is TRBV29-1, the J call TRBJ2-1; D not certain. Deletions cut 0 bases from V and 7 bases from J, with 7 bases between. CDR1 is SQVTM, CDR2 ANQGSEA, per germline. The CDR3 length is 12 residues. The CDR3 sequence: CSVEDGRNEQFF. For the CDR3, the DNA is TGCAGCGTTGAAGATGGGCGAAATGAGCAGTTCTTC.

The chain is built from TRBV20-1 and TRBJ2-3; 8 bases fit TRBD2. The CDR3 has 14 residues. Per the germline V gene, CDR1 is DFQATT and CDR2 is SNEGSKA (reference sequence). The trim removed 6 bases at V and 4 bases at J, leaving 9 bases unmatched. The CDR3: CSALSGRRADTQYF. CDR3 nucleotide sequence: TGCAGTGCCTTGAGCGGGAGAAGGGCAGATACGCAGTATTTT.

The chain has TRBV6-6 and TRBJ2-3, with 7 positions matching TRBD2. Germline values: CDR1 MNHNY, CDR2 SVGAGI (reference sequence). The CDR3 runs 14 residues. V lost 11 bases, J lost 4 bases, and 12 bases stayed unmatched. The CDR3 bases are TGTGCCTCCGCGTTGGGGGGGGGATCAGATACGCAGTATTTT. Translating gives CASALGGGSDTQYF.

This clonotype was detected ten times or more. This chain uses TRBV23-1 with TRBJ2-5; D possibly corresponds to TRBD1 (6 bases). TRBV23-1 is an ORF, with its function uncertain. V gave up 2 bases and J gave up 0 bases, with 13 bases separating them. CDR3 size: 16 residues. CDR3 in amino acids: CASSQKGHLYQETQYF. The CDR3 region has the DNA TGCGCCAGCAGTCAAAAGGGACACCTGTACCAAGAGACCCAGTACTTC.

This clonotype was found many times. This chain connects TRBV27 to TRBJ1-5; D gene unclear. The V and J ends lost 1 base and 7 bases respectively, with 11 bases between them. The CDR3 has 14 residues. Germline V lookup: CDR1 MNHEY, CDR2 SMNVEV (reference sequence). In DNA form, the CDR3 reads TGTGCCAGCAGTTTATTGGGGTCGGACCAGCCCCAGCATTTT. It yields the protein CASSLLGSDQPQHF.

This clonotype was seen at least ten times. The CDR3 DNA reads TGTGCCATCAGTAGCCGGGACAGAGCTACCTACGAGCAGTACTTC. Its protein is CAISSRDRATYEQYF. The V and J genes are TRBV10-3 and TRBJ2-7, with 7 bases lining up with TRBD1. The CDR3 totals 15 residues. Germline CDR1 is ENHRY and CDR2 is SYGVKD. Trimming at V came to 5 bases and at J to 2 bases, leaving 9 bases not matched to a gene.

This clonotype showed up just a few times. This CDR3 is CSARDSTPPRSGGYGDTQYF. The CDR3 DNA is TGCAGTGCTAGAGATAGCACCCCCCCTCGGAGCGGGGGGTATGGAGATACGCAGTATTTT. The chain joins TRBV20-1 to TRBJ2-3; TRBD2 agrees at 9 bases. Looked up from germline, CDR1 is DFQATT and CDR2 is SNEGSKA (reference sequence). The CDR3 totals 20 residues. The junction had 21 bases not matched to a gene; V was cut back by 0 bases and J by 5 bases.